A single sample is the source of the 32 T cell receptor beta chains below, sequenced in a study of neurological immune-mediated disorders. Time point defined: longitudinal time-point 1 (baseline). TCRdb ran MiXCR on the 5' RACE reads and lists one entry per CDR3 protein. The table lists some 38,000 distinct CDR3 sequences, 3.2% of them singletons. The sample comprised PBMCs. The receptor set was obtained from a woman aged 55 to 70 with multiple sclerosis.

This clonotype came up many times. This sequence joins TRBV20-1 and TRBJ2-1; D may be TRBD1 (6 bases). V was pared by 7 bases and J by 12 bases, with 25 bases between. CDR1 and CDR2 from the germline V gene are DFQATT and SNEGSKA (reference sequence). The CDR3 has 14 amino acids. The CDR3 region is CSVGARQLGMGQFF. The DNA for the CDR3 is TGCAGTGTGGGGGCGCGGCAGCTAGGGATGGGGCAGTTCTTC.

This clonotype was counted at least ten times. The rearrangement joins TRBV20-1 to TRBJ1-1, with TRBD1 identical over 9 bases. Germline V CDR1 and CDR2: DFQATT, SNEGSKA (reference sequence). The V segment lost 5 bases and the J segment 3 bases; nucleotides outside the gene matches: 7. The CDR3 extends over 14 amino acids. The CDR3 DNA reads TGCAGTGCTGTTCACAGGGGGCCCGACACTGAAGCTTTCTTT. Translating gives CSAVHRGPDTEAFF.

In this sample, this clonotype turned up many times. The V call is TRBV20-1, the J call TRBJ1-4, with TRBD1 identical over 11 bases. Germline V lookup: CDR1 DFQATT, CDR2 SNEGSKA (reference sequence). J gave up 4 bases and V 4 bases, and 5 bases lay outside the gene matches. The CDR3 is 15 amino acids. CDR3 loop: CSAKGQGEGNEKLFF. DNA of the CDR3: TGCAGTGCTAAGGGACAGGGGGAGGGTAATGAAAAACTGTTTTTT.

In its sample, this clonotype was seen many times. This chain links TRBV10-3 with TRBJ2-1; the D gene could be TRBD1 or TRBD2 (6 bases each). Germline CDR1 ENHRY, CDR2 SYGVKD. Trimming shortened V by 6 bases and J by 6 bases, and 15 bases separated the two germline ends. The CDR3 length is 14 residues. Here the CDR3 reads CAISGGPRANEQFF. CDR3 nucleotides: TGTGCCATCAGCGGGGGCCCCAGGGCCAATGAGCAGTTCTTC.

This clonotype was counted ten times or more. This chain connects TRBV20-1 to TRBJ2-7; D might be TRBD1 or TRBD2, each matching 5 bases. V lost 1 base, J lost 0 bases, and 7 bases lay in between. The germline V gene encodes CDR1 DFQATT and CDR2 SNEGSKA (reference sequence). CDR3 length equals 13 residues. This CDR3 is CSARVGTSYEQYF. CDR3 sequence (DNA): TGCAGTGCTAGAGTGGGGACCTCCTACGAGCAGTACTTC.

This clonotype showed up many times. V usage is TRBV9 and J usage is TRBJ1-6; 7 bases are a match to TRBD1. Germline V gives CDR1 SGDLS, CDR2 YYNGEE. Trimming removed 4 bases from V and 10 bases from J; junction bases left unmatched: 8. CDR3 length equals 14 residues. CDR3 sequence reads: CASSPGTDISPLHF. CDR3 sequence (DNA): TGTGCCAGCAGCCCCGGGACAGACATCTCACCCCTCCACTTT.

This clonotype appeared many times. CDR3 protein: CASSFDGKYEQYF. In DNA, the CDR3 is TGCGCCAGCAGCTTCGACGGGAAATACGAGCAGTACTTC. J is TRBJ2-7 and V is TRBV5-1; the D gene is possibly TRBD2 (5 bases). CDR1 and CDR2 (germline): SGHRS, YFSETQ. V dropped 2 bases and J dropped 4 bases, with 10 bases sitting between them. There are 13 residues in the CDR3.

Many counts were recorded for this clonotype. The chain carries TRBV21-1 and TRBJ2-2; the table calls TRBD1, which could not be checked here. TRBV21-1 is marked as a pseudogene. The CDR3 is 18 amino acids. CDR3 amino acids: CASSKGAGGDPLPGELFF. The CDR3 coding sequence is TGTGCCAGCAGCAAAGGCGCAGGGGGCGATCCCCTCCCCGGGGAGCTGTTTTTT.

This clonotype showed up many times. The chain links TRBV20-1 to TRBJ1-2; 8 bases map to TRBD1. The CDR3 spans 14 residues. From germline, CDR1 is DFQATT and CDR2 SNEGSKA (reference sequence). V lost 6 bases, J lost 3 bases, and 9 bases stayed unmatched. The CDR3 DNA sequence: TGCAGTGCAAATGACAGGGGCGGCCACTATGGCTACACCTTC. Translated, it gives CSANDRGGHYGYTF.

A few counts support this clonotype. The V and J genes are TRBV6-1 and TRBJ2-4; D may correspond to TRBD1 or TRBD2 (7 bases each). Germline V lookup: CDR1 MNHNS, CDR2 SASEGT. V was pared by 8 bases and J by 0 bases, with 14 bases between. The CDR3 consists of 15 residues. The CDR3 nucleotides read TGTGCCAGCTCCAGGGGGGGTATAGCCAAAAACATTCAGTACTTC. Amino acid sequence: CASSRGGIAKNIQYF.

This clonotype has a count of ten or more. The V and J genes are TRBV25-1 and TRBJ2-2; a possible D gene is TRBD1 (6 bases). V was shortened by 4 bases and J by 0 bases, with 15 bases between the two germline ends. Looked up from germline, CDR1 is MGHDK and CDR2 is SYGVNS. The CDR3 runs to 17 residues. Written as DNA, the CDR3 is TGTGCCAGCAGTGGACTACAGGGAGCCTCGAACACCGGGGAGCTGTTTTTT. It specifies CASSGLQGASNTGELFF.

This clonotype appeared many times. The rearrangement links TRBV2 to TRBJ2-7, with D unresolved. CDR1 SNHLY and CDR2 FYNNEI come from the germline V gene. The CDR3 covers 12 residues. V was pared by 8 bases and J by 4 bases, with 12 bases between. CDR3: CASVLGAYEQYF. CDR3 sequence (DNA): TGTGCCAGCGTACTGGGTGCTTACGAGCAGTACTTC.

A note on this clonotype: This clone may be a read error of a much larger clone one base away. The rearrangement uses TRBV5-1 and TRBJ2-7, with a weak D call TRBD2 (6 bases). The V end lost 1 base, the J end lost 7 bases, and 18 bases lay between the germline ends. The CDR3 runs 15 residues. The germline V gene has CDR1 SGHRS and CDR2 YFSETQ. The CDR3 is CASSLIPGVLEEQYF. The DNA for the CDR3 is TGCGCCAGCAGCTTGATCCCGGGGGTTTTGGAAGAGCAGTACTTC.

This clonotype occurred many times. V and J are TRBV5-1 and TRBJ2-1; 8 nucleotides line up with TRBD2. Germline lookup yields CDR1 SGHRS and CDR2 YFSETQ. V shed 6 bases and J 5 bases; nucleotides not matched to a gene: 7. The CDR3 has 14 residues. CDR3 bases: TGCGCCAGCAATCGGGGGGGCGAAAACAATGAGCAGTTCTTC. Translated, it gives CASNRGGENNEQFF.

This clonotype was counted ten times or more. The rearrangement uses TRBV7-9 and TRBJ2-1, with D possibly being TRBD2 (5 bases). V shed 1 base and J shed 6 bases, with 7 bases lying between them. The CDR3 covers 13 residues. Germline loops: CDR1 SEHNR, CDR2 FQNEAQ (reference sequence). CDR3 region: CASSLVRVNEQFF. CDR3 sequence (DNA): TGTGCCAGCAGCTTAGTGCGGGTCAATGAGCAGTTCTTC. Full variable domain (remainder filled in from reference TRBV7-9 and TRBJ2-1): DTGVSQNPRHKITKRGQNVTFRCDPISEHNRLYWYRQTLGQGPEFLTYFQNEAQLEKSRLLSDRFSAERPKGSFSTLEIQRTEQGDSAMYLCASSLVRVNEQFFGPGTRLTVL.

In this sample, this clonotype turned up many times. The rearrangement links TRBV10-1 to TRBJ2-3; 9 bases align to TRBD1. V dropped 3 bases and J dropped 2; count of bases not matched to a gene: 6. The CDR3 length is 16 residues. Germline loops: CDR1 WNHNN, CDR2 SYGVQD (reference sequence). In DNA, the CDR3 is TGCGCCAGCAGTGAACCGAACAGGGGGCTCACAGATACGCAGTATTTT. It specifies CASSEPNRGLTDTQYF.

At least ten counts were recorded for this clonotype. The chain is built from TRBV10-2 and TRBJ1-6; TRBD1 might be the D (5 bases). The germline V and J ends were trimmed by 8 bases and 6 bases, with 11 bases remaining between them. The CDR3 covers 13 residues. In germline, CDR1 is WSHSY, CDR2 SAAADI. Here the CDR3 DNA reads TGCGCCAGCCGCCGGGGGTCTAATTCACCCCTCCACTTT. Translated: CASRRGSNSPLHF.

Ten or more counts support this clonotype. The V and J genes are TRBV12-3 or TRBV12-4 and TRBJ2-1; 10 bases align to TRBD2. The length of the CDR3 is 14 residues. V lost 6 bases to trimming and J lost 5 bases; unmatched junction nucleotides: 4. Here the CDR3 reads CASRGLAGDNEQFF. The CDR3 nucleotides read TGTGCCAGCAGAGGGCTAGCGGGGGACAATGAGCAGTTCTTC.

This clonotype came up a few times. The chain links TRBV5-6 to TRBJ2-7; D gene unclear. V lost 0 bases and J lost 1, with 8 bases in between. Germline CDR1 is SGHDT and CDR2 is YYEEEE. The CDR3 extends over 14 amino acids. CDR3 in DNA: TGTGCCAGCAGCTTGGAGTCGGATTCCTACGAGCAGTACTTC. It specifies CASSLESDSYEQYF.

At least ten counts were recorded for this clonotype. The chain links TRBV5-1 to TRBJ2-3; D unclear. The V end lost 4 bases, the J end lost 4 bases, and 10 bases lay between the germline ends. The length of the CDR3 is 13 residues. CDR1 and CDR2 from the germline V gene are SGHRS and YFSETQ. The CDR3 spells CASSPESADTQYF. CDR3 coding DNA: TGCGCCAGCAGCCCCGAGAGCGCAGATACGCAGTATTTT.

This clonotype was counted many times. The CDR3 DNA is TGCAGTGCTAGAGGTCCAGGGGGGAACACTGAAGCTTTCTTT. Translated: CSARGPGGNTEAFF. V is TRBV20-1 and J is TRBJ1-1; 7 nucleotides line up with TRBD1. With V trimmed by 1 base and J by 1 base, 3 bases remained unmatched. The length of the CDR3 is 14 residues. Looked up from germline, CDR1 is DFQATT and CDR2 is SNEGSKA (reference sequence).

This clonotype appeared many times. The chain joins TRBV7-8 to TRBJ1-2; D gene uncertain. Per germline, CDR1 SGHVS and CDR2 FQNEAQ. The V gene lost 1 base and the J gene lost 2 bases, with 8 bases spanning the gap. This CDR3 spans 14 amino acids. The CDR3 loop is CASSLGHSNYGYTF. In DNA, the CDR3 is TGTGCCAGCAGCTTAGGGCACTCCAACTATGGCTACACCTTC.

There are many counts of this clonotype. V usage is TRBV3-1 and J usage is TRBJ2-2, with D perhaps matching TRBD2 (6 bases). In germline, CDR1 is LGHDT, CDR2 YNNKEL (reference sequence). The V and J ends lost 4 bases and 1 base respectively, with 13 bases between them. The CDR3 extends over 16 amino acids. CDR3 protein: CASSPHSGVNTGELFF. CDR3 coding DNA: TGTGCCAGCAGCCCCCATAGCGGAGTGAACACCGGGGAGCTGTTTTTT.

This clonotype was detected many times. J is TRBJ1-1 and V is TRBV5-1, with 7 positions matching TRBD1. CDR3 length equals 13 residues. CDR1 SGHRS and CDR2 YFSETQ come from the germline V gene. V gave up 0 bases and J gave up 4 bases; unmatched junction bases: 0. The CDR3 loop reads CASSLDRGTEAFF. The CDR3 DNA is TGCGCCAGCAGCTTGGACAGGGGCACTGAAGCTTTCTTT. Full variable domain (outside the CDR3, taken from reference TRBV5-1 and TRBJ1-1): KAGVTQTPRYLIKTRGQQVTLSCSPISGHRSVSWYQQTPGQGLQFLFEYFSETQRNKGNFPGRFSGRQFSNSRSEMNVSTLELGDSALYLCASSLDRGTEAFFGQGTRLTVV.

The chain combines TRBV11-3 with TRBJ2-3; TRBD2 matches at 9 bases. V lost 5 bases, J lost 4 bases, and 7 bases stayed unmatched. Germline assignment: CDR1 SGHNT and CDR2 YENEEA. The CDR3 has 15 amino acids. The CDR3 region has the DNA TGTGCCAGCAGCCCCGGACTAGCGAGGGCAGATACGCAGTATTTT. Encoded protein: CASSPGLARADTQYF.

This clonotype has a count of ten or more. This sequence may be a read error, since a much larger clone differs from it by one base. The conserved final phenylalanine or tryptophan is absent from the CDR3, which likely points to a read error. The chain is built from TRBV5-5 and TRBJ1-2; TRBD1 is a possible D gene (5 bases). Per the germline V gene, CDR1 is SGHKS and CDR2 is YYEKEE (reference sequence). Trimming pared 0 bases from V and 8 bases from J, leaving 14 bases between. CDR3 size: 14 residues. CDR3: CASSLGSGGEGYTC. DNA for the CDR3: TGTGCCAGCAGCTTGGGTTCCGGGGGAGAAGGCTACACCTGC.

This chain uses TRBV5-6 with TRBJ2-1; D unclear. Germline CDR1 and CDR2: SGHDT and YYEEEE. CDR3 length: 13 residues. Trimming pared 4 bases from V and 10 bases from J, leaving 15 bases between. The CDR3 sequence: CASSPGPTSEQFF. In nucleotides, the CDR3 is TGTGCCAGCAGCCCAGGACCCACTTCCGAGCAGTTCTTC.

At least ten counts were recorded for this clonotype. The J gene is TRBJ2-3, the V gene TRBV24-1; tentatively, D is TRBD2 (6 bases). The CDR3 has 16 residues. The germline V and J ends were trimmed by 0 bases and 2 bases, with 11 bases remaining between them. Germline CDR1 reads KGHDR; CDR2 reads SFDVKD. The CDR3 region is CATSDLTGVNTDTQYF. The CDR3 DNA reads TGTGCCACCAGTGATTTGACGGGGGTGAACACAGATACGCAGTATTTT.

This clonotype was observed many times. The gene calls are TRBV5-1 and TRBJ2-5, with D perhaps matching TRBD1 (5 bases). The germline V gene has CDR1 SGHRS and CDR2 YFSETQ. Between the trimmed V and J ends, which lost 5 bases and 1 base, there was a span of 12 bases. CDR3 size: 14 residues. This chain's CDR3 is CASRSTGLQETQYF. The CDR3 DNA is TGCGCCAGCAGGTCTACAGGCCTCCAAGAGACCCAGTACTTC. Full variable domain (remainder filled in from reference TRBV5-1 and TRBJ2-5): KAGVTQTPRYLIKTRGQQVTLSCSPISGHRSVSWYQQTPGQGLQFLFEYFSETQRNKGNFPGRFSGRQFSNSRSEMNVSTLELGDSALYLCASRSTGLQETQYFGPGTRLLVL.

In this sample, this clonotype turned up many times. The rearrangement uses TRBV5-1 and TRBJ2-4; the match to TRBD2 covers 10 bases. CDR1 is SGHRS and CDR2 is YFSETQ in the germline V gene. There are 17 residues in the CDR3. V was clipped by 4 bases and J by 8 bases; unmatched bases: 15. CDR3 protein: CASSPRRAGGPMDIQYF. The CDR3, as DNA: TGCGCCAGCAGCCCCCGGAGAGCGGGGGGGCCCATGGACATTCAGTACTTC.

Notes on this clonotype: It may be a read error: a sequence one base away is much more abundant. The rearrangement links TRBV21-1 to TRBJ1-5; TRBD1 reflects the table's D call only, with no check against the DNA. TRBV21-1 is recorded as a pseudogene. CDR3 length equals 16 residues. CDR3 sequence (DNA): TGTGCCAGCATCATACACAGGGTGGAGAGCAATCAGCACCAGCATTTT. Protein: CASIIHRVESNQHQHF.

The chain carries TRBV12-3 or TRBV12-4 and TRBJ2-5; 7 nucleotides line up with TRBD1. This CDR3 is built from 15 residues. Trimming took 5 bases from V and 2 from J; bases not matched to a gene: 8. The CDR3 here is CASSRNRDRQETQYF. Here the CDR3 DNA reads TGTGCCAGCAGTAGGAACCGGGACAGACAAGAGACCCAGTACTTC.